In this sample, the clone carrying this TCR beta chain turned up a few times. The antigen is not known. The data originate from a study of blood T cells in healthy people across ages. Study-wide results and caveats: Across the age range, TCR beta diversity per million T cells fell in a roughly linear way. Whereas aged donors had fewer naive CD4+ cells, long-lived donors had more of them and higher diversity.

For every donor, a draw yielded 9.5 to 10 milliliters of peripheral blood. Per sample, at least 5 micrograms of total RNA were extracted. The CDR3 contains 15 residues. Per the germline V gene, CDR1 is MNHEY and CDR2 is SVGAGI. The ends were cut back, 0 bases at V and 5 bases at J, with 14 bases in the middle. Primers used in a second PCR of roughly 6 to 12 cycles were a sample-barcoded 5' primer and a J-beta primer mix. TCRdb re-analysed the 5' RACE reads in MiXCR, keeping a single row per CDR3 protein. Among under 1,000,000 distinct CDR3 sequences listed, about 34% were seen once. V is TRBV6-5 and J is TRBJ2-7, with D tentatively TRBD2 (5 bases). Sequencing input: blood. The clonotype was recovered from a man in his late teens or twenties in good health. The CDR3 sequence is CASSYSTGVNNEQYF. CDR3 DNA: TGTGCCAGCAGTTACTCGACCGGGGTTAACAACGAGCAGTACTTC.